The clone carrying this T cell receptor (beta chain) showed up many times. What it binds is not known. Trimming took off 0 bases at V and 2 bases at J, with 8 bases between the two ends. This CDR3 comprises 14 residues. Germline V CDR1 and CDR2: ENHRY, SYGVKD. This record belongs to a study of CD8 T cells in ankylosing spondylitis. Notes on the study in general: CD8+ cells made up the disease-linked clones, which were relatively rare in peripheral blood. Reportedly, disease-linked clones are significantly enriched in ankylosing spondylitis patients' matched synovial fluid.

Quantitative molecular-barcoded 5'-RACE generated the TCR beta libraries. MiXCR, applied by TCRdb to the 5' RACE reads, yields one record per CDR3 protein. The data show under 200,000 distinct CDR3 sequences, around 10% seen once. The chain links TRBV10-3 to TRBJ2-7, with D unresolved. Sequencing was done on a sample of blood, either unsorted or a sorted T cell fraction (not recorded which). This TCR came from a male donor with ankylosing spondylitis or in good health (not recorded which). DNA of the CDR3: TGTGCCATCAGTGAGTCCGTAACAGCCTACGAGCAGTACTTC. Amino acids: CAISESVTAYEQYF.